This TCR beta chain originates from a study of T cell responses to AZD1222 COVID-19 vaccine. Using immunoSEQ multiplex PCR, the repertoire was profiled, and TCRdb retains in-frame clones only, with some absent. Seen here are about 79,000 clones, about 84% observed once, and the top ten hold around 20%. The CDR3 has 12 amino acids. The V gene's germline CDR1 is GTSNPN and CDR2 SVGIG (reference sequence). Trimming removed 3 bases from V and 5 bases from J, with 10 bases in between. The clonotype comes from an adult in good health. The sequences come from peripheral blood, collected on day 0 of AZD1222 vaccination. This rearrangement joins TRBV30 to TRBJ2-5; D unclear. This chain's CDR3 is CAWRVRWETQYF. DNA for the CDR3: TGTGCCTGGAGGGTTAGGTGGGAGACCCAGTACTTC. Full variable domain (rest looked up from reference TRBV30 and TRBJ2-5): SQTIHQWPATLVQPVGSPLSLECTVEGTSNPNLYWYRQAAGRGLQLLFYSVGIGQISSEVPQNLSASRPQDRQFILSSKKLLLSDSGFYLCAWRVRWETQYFGPGTRLLVL.